This T cell receptor (beta chain) comes out of a study of neurological immune-mediated disorders. Study-level information: The study included some 34 multiple sclerosis patients, around 30 relapsing-remitting and 3 secondary progressive.

This clonotype has at least ten counts. Using its own MiXCR run on the 5' RACE reads, TCRdb lists one record per CDR3 protein. The sample holds 65,000 to 75,000 distinct CDR3 sequences, approximately 5.1% seen once. With V trimmed by 7 bases and J by 4 bases, 11 bases remained unmatched. The CDR3 is made up of 15 amino acids. Germline CDR1 and CDR2: SGHRS and YFSETQ. The chain combines TRBV5-1 with TRBJ2-1; 7 positions agree with TRBD2. The sample was PBMCs. The source is a human donor with multiple sclerosis. The donor label of this sample is uncertain. The CDR3 DNA sequence: TGCGCCAGCTCCATGGGGGGGATGGGTTACAATGAGCAGTTCTTC. As protein: CASSMGGMGYNEQFF.